Listed here is a single T cell receptor (beta chain). What it binds is unknown. Germline loops: CDR1 SGHTA, CDR2 FQGNSA. Trimming took off 1 base at V and 1 base at J, with 14 bases between the two ends. The CDR3 has 17 amino acids. This entry belongs to a study of T cell responses to AZD1222 COVID-19 vaccine. Findings and caveats of the study: Spike-specific TCR breadth and depth both grew after two AZD1222 doses. Regions left unmutated in variants are reportedly the target of nearly half of spike-specific TCRs. The sample set comprised mostly white British donors with more females, and clonal diversity was possibly underestimated.

The assay was immunoSEQ multiplex PCR, and TCRdb's table has in-frame clones only and misses some. Among approximately 150,000 clones listed, around 93% were seen once. Sequenced material: peripheral blood, taken on day 0 of AZD1222 vaccination. The V and J genes are TRBV7-2 and TRBJ2-1; D gene uncertain. The origin of this receptor is an adult in good health. CDR3 in amino acids: CASSLVVSPYSYNEQFF. DNA for the CDR3: TGTGCCAGCAGCTTAGTGGTTTCTCCATATTCCTACAATGAGCAGTTCTTC.